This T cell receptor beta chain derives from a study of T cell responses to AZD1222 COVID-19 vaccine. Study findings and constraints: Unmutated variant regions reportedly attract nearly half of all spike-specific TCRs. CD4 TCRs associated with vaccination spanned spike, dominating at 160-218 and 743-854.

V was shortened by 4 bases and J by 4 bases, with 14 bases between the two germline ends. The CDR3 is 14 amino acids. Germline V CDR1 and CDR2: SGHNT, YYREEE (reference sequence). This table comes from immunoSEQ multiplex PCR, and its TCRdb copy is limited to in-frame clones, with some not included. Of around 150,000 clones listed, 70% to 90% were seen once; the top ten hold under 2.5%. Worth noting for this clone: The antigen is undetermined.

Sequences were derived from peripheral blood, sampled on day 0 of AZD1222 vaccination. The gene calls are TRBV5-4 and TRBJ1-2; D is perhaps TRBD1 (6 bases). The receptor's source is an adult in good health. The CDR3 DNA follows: TGTGCCAGCAGCCCCGGACAGAAGATCTATGGCTACACCTTC. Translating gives CASSPGQKIYGYTF.